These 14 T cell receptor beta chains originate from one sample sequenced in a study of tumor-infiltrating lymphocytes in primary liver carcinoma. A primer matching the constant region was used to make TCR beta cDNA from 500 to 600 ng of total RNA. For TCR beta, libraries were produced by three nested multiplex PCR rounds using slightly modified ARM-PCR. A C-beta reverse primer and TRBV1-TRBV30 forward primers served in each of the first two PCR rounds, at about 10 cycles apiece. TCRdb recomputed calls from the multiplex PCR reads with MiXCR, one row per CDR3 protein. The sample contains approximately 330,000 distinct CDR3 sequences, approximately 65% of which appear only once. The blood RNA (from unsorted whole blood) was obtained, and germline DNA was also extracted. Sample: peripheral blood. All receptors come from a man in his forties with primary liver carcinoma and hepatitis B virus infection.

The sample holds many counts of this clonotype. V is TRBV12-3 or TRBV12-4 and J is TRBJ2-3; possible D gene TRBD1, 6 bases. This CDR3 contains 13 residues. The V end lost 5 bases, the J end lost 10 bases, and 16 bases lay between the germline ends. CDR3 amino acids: CASSTPGRTAQYF. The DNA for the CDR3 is TGTGCCAGCAGTACGCCCGGACGGACAGCGCAGTATTTT.

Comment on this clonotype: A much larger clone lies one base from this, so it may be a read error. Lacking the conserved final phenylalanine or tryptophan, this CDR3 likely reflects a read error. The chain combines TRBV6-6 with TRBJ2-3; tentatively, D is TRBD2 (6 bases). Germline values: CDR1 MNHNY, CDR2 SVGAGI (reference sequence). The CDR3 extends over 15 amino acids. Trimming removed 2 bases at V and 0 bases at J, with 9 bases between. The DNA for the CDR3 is TGTGCCAGCAGTTACGGAGGGTATAGCACAGATACGCAGTATATT. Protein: CASSYGGYSTDTQYI.

The CDR3 DNA follows: TGTGCCAGCAGCTTAGTAGGGTTGAACACAGGGGACCTATTTTTT. Its protein product is CASSLVGLNTGDLFF. V and J are TRBV11-1 and TRBJ2-2; TRBD1 matches 7 bases. The germline CDR1 and CDR2 sequences are SGHAT and FQDESV (reference sequence). The CDR3 has 15 amino acids. Germline trimming cut 1 base from V and 17 bases from J; bases unmatched to any gene: 16.

CDR3 in amino acids: CASTEAGRNDGYTF. The CDR3 nucleotides are TGTGCCAGCACCGAAGCGGGGAGGAATGATGGCTACACCTTC. The chain is built from TRBV6-5 and TRBJ1-2; no reliable D call. V gave up 7 bases and J gave up 6 bases, with 18 bases separating them. The germline CDR1 and CDR2 sequences are MNHEY and SVGAGI. The CDR3 covers 14 residues.

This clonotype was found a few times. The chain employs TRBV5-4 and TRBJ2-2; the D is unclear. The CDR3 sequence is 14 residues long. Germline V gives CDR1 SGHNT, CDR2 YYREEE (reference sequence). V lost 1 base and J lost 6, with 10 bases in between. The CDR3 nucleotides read TGTGCCAGCAGCTTGTCAAGTAGACCCGGGGAGCTGTTTTTT. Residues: CASSLSSRPGELFF.

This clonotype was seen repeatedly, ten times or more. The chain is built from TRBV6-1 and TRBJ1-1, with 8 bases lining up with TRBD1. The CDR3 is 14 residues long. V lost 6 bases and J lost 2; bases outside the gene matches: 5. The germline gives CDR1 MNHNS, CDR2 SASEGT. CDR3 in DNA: TGTGCCAGCAGACGGACAGGGACTAACACTGAAGCTTTCTTT. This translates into CASRRTGTNTEAFF.

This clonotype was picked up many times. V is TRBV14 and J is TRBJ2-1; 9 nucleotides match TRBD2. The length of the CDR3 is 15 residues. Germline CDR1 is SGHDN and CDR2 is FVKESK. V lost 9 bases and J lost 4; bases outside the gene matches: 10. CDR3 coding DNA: TGTGCCAGTCGGGGAACTAGCGGGCCGTACAATGAGCAGTTCTTC. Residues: CASRGTSGPYNEQFF. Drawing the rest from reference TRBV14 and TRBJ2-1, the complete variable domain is EAGVTQFPSHSVIEKGQTVTLRCDPISGHDNLYWYRRVMGKEIKFLLHFVKESKQDESGMPNNRFLAERTGGTYSTLKVQPAELEDSGVYFCASRGTSGPYNEQFFGPGTRLTVL.

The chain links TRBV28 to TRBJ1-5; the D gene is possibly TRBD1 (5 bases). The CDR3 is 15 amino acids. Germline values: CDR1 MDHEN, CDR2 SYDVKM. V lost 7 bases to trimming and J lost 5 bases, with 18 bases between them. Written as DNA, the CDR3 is TGTGCCAGCATGAGGTTTTCAGGGTTCGATCAGCCCCAGCATTTT. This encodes CASMRFSGFDQPQHF.

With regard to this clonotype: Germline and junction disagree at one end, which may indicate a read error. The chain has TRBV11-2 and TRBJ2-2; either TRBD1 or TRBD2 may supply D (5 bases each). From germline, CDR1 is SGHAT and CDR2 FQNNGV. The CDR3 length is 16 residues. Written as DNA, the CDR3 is TGTGCCAGCAGCGGACCGGGGCTCGATAACACCGGGGAGCCGTTTTTT. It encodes CASSGPGLDNTGEPFF.

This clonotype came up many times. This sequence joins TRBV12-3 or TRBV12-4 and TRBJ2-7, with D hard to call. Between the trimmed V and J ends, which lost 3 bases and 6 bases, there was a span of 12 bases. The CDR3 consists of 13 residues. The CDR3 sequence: CASSLGDLGEQYF. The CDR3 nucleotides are TGTGCCAGCAGTTTGGGCGATTTGGGCGAGCAGTACTTC.

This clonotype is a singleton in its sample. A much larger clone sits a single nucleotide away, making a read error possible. The CDR3 DNA sequence: TGTGTCAGCAGCCAACGGACTAGCGTCCATGAGCAGTTCTTC. Protein sequence: CVSSQRTSVHEQFF. The genes are TRBV14 and TRBJ2-1; 9 bases match TRBD2. The CDR3 extends over 14 amino acids. The germline V gene has CDR1 SGHDN and CDR2 FVKESK.

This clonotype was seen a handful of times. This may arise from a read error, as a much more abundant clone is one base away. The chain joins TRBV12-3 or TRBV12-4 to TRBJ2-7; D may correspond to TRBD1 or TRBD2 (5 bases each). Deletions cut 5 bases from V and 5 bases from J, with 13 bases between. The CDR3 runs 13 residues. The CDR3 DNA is TGTGCCAGCAGTCCGGGGCCATTGGACGAGCAGTACTTC. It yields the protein CASSPGPLDEQYF.

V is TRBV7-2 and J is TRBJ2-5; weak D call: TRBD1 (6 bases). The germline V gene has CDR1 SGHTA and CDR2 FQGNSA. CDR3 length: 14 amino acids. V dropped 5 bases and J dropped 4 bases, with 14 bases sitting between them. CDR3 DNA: TGTGCCAGCAGCGCGCAGGGGAACGGAGAGACCCAGTACTTC. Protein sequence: CASSAQGNGETQYF. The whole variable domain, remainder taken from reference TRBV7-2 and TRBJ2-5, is GAGVSQSPSNKVTEKGKDVELRCDPISGHTALYWYRQSLGQGLEFLIYFQGNSAPDKSGLPSDRFSAERTGGSVSTLTIQRTQQEDSAVYLCASSAQGNGETQYFGPGTRLLVL.

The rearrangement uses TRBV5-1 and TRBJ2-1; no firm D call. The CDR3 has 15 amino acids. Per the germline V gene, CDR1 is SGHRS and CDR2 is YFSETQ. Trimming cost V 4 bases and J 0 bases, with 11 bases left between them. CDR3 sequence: CASSPAKSSYNEQFF. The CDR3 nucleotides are TGCGCCAGCAGCCCAGCTAAGAGCTCCTACAATGAGCAGTTCTTC.